The 18 T cell receptor beta chains in this list originate from one sample, sequenced in a study of neurological immune-mediated disorders. TCRdb independently ran MiXCR on the 5' RACE reads; one entry per CDR3 protein. Of approximately 38,000 distinct CDR3 sequences listed, roughly 2.5% are singletons. The sequenced sample was PBMCs. All receptors come from a man aged 45-60 years with multiple sclerosis.

This clonotype was seen at least ten times. This chain links TRBV24-1 with TRBJ1-5; TRBD1 matches at 9 bases. J was trimmed by 6 bases and V by 11 bases; bases with no gene match: 10. This CDR3 has 14 amino acids. Germline V gene lookup returns CDR1 KGHDR and CDR2 SFDVKD. CDR3: CASASGTGSQPQHF. CDR3 nucleotide sequence: TGTGCCAGCGCCTCCGGGACAGGGAGTCAGCCCCAGCATTTT.

This clonotype has ten or more counts. The V gene is TRBV24-1, the J gene TRBJ2-5, with TRBD2 matching 13 bases. V trimming: 1 base; J trimming: 9 bases; junction bases outside the gene matches: 7. Germline assignment: CDR1 KGHDR and CDR2 SFDVKD. The CDR3 contains 16 residues. The CDR3 loop is CATSDFSLAGGTAQYF. CDR3 nucleotide sequence: TGTGCCACCAGTGATTTCTCACTAGCGGGGGGGACGGCCCAGTACTTC.

The sample holds many counts of this clonotype. The rearrangement uses TRBV6-5 and TRBJ2-1, with D uncertain. Germline V gene sequence: CDR1 MNHEY, CDR2 SVGAGI. This CDR3 has 11 residues. The V and J ends lost 2 bases and 12 bases respectively, with 8 bases between them. The CDR3 loop is CASSYGGGQFF. CDR3 DNA: TGTGCCAGCAGTTACGGCGGTGGGCAGTTCTTC.

This clonotype was recorded many times. The chain links TRBV12-3 or TRBV12-4 to TRBJ1-6; D uncertain. Trimming pared 3 bases from V and 11 bases from J, leaving 8 bases between. The CDR3 has 12 amino acids. The CDR3 loop is CASSFYGPPLHF. In DNA form, the CDR3 reads TGTGCCAGCAGTTTTTATGGCCCACCCCTCCACTTT.

This clonotype was observed at least ten times. This chain's CDR3 is CSVETGGFYTDTQYF. CDR3 nucleotide sequence: TGCAGCGTGGAGACAGGGGGCTTCTACACAGATACGCAGTATTTT. The rearrangement joins TRBV29-1 to TRBJ2-3, with 10 bases aligning to TRBD1. The germline CDR1 and CDR2 sequences are SQVTM and ANQGSEA. V lost 6 bases and J lost 2; bases outside the gene matches: 8. The CDR3 sequence is 15 residues long.

This clonotype was picked up many times. The genes are TRBV6-6 and TRBJ1-2; TRBD1 agrees at 7 bases. The CDR3 has 14 amino acids. Germline V gene sequence: CDR1 MNHNY, CDR2 SVGAGI (reference sequence). The V segment lost 6 bases and the J segment 8 bases; nucleotides outside the gene matches: 12. CDR3 DNA: TGTGCCAGCAGATCTACTGACAGGGAATGGGGCTACACCTTC. Its protein product is CASRSTDREWGYTF.

This clonotype was seen ten or more times. The chain employs TRBV18 and TRBJ1-5; possibly TRBD1 for D (6 bases). Germline V lookup: CDR1 KGHSH, CDR2 LQKENI. Trimming took off 4 bases at V and 2 bases at J, with 15 bases between the two ends. The CDR3 loop spans 16 amino acids. CDR3: CASSRDTGAGNQPQHF. In DNA, the CDR3 is TGTGCCAGCTCACGAGATACGGGGGCGGGCAATCAGCCCCAGCATTTT.

The table lists this clonotype with a few counts. A much more abundant neighbour one base away suggests this may be a read error. The chain couples TRBV6-2 or TRBV6-3 to TRBJ1-4, with 7 bases that match TRBD1. In germline, CDR1 is MNHEY, CDR2 SVGEGT. The CDR3 extends over 15 amino acids. J was trimmed by 4 bases and V by 2 bases; bases with no gene match: 4. The DNA for the CDR3 is TGTGCCAGCAGTTACGGGGACAGAGGTAATGAAAAACTGTTTTTT. It yields the protein CASSYGDRGNEKLFF.

This clonotype came up many times. The chain has TRBV6-5 and TRBJ2-2, with 9 bases that match TRBD1. CDR3 length: 15 residues. Germline V gene lookup returns CDR1 MNHEY and CDR2 SVGAGI. J was trimmed by 7 bases and V by 6 bases; bases with no gene match: 9. The CDR3 here is CASRQDRGFGGELFF. The CDR3 DNA reads as TGTGCCAGCAGACAGGACAGGGGATTTGGCGGGGAGCTGTTTTTT.

Ten or more counts support this clonotype. The chain uses TRBV5-1 and TRBJ1-1, with TRBD1 as a possible D gene (5 bases). This CDR3 is built from 14 residues. CDR1 and CDR2 from the germline V gene are SGHRS and YFSETQ. V was cut by 1 base and J by 1 base, with 8 bases left in between. The CDR3 DNA reads TGCGCCAGCAGCTTGCCGGGGGGGAACACTGAAGCTTTCTTT. Translating gives CASSLPGGNTEAFF.

At least ten counts were recorded for this clonotype. This rearrangement joins TRBV11-2 to TRBJ2-7, with D perhaps TRBD1 (6 bases). From germline, CDR1 is SGHAT and CDR2 FQNNGV. The CDR3 is made up of 14 amino acids. The V gene lost 7 bases and the J gene lost 6 bases, with 19 bases spanning the gap. The CDR3 DNA reads TGTGCCAGCACGGATCAGGGGATCGGTGGCGAGCAGTACTTC. Its translation: CASTDQGIGGEQYF.

This clonotype occurred many times. The chain uses TRBV7-9 and TRBJ2-7; D is unresolved. The germline CDR1 and CDR2 sequences are SEHNR and FQNEAQ (reference sequence). The V and J ends lost 3 bases and 6 bases respectively, with 6 bases between them. This CDR3 comprises 11 residues. The CDR3 region is CASSFGSEQYF. As DNA, the CDR3 is TGTGCCAGCAGCTTCGGATCCGAGCAGTACTTC.

This clonotype was picked up many times. The V and J genes are TRBV3-1 and TRBJ1-5; D unresolved. Germline V lookup: CDR1 LGHDT, CDR2 YNNKEL (reference sequence). This CDR3 has 16 residues. Trimming cost V 1 base and J 4 bases, with 14 bases left between them. The CDR3 reads CASSQGSPGLNQPQHF. CDR3 nucleotide sequence: TGTGCCAGCAGCCAAGGGTCGCCAGGCTTAAATCAGCCCCAGCATTTT.

This clonotype was picked up many times. CDR3 nucleotides: TGTGCCAGCAGCTCCCCGGGATCAAATACGCAGTATTTT. Translation: CASSSPGSNTQYF. This chain uses TRBV7-2 with TRBJ2-3, with D perhaps matching TRBD2 (5 bases). Germline CDR1 is SGHTA and CDR2 is FQGNSA. Between the trimmed V and J ends, which lost 4 bases and 7 bases, there was a span of 12 bases. This CDR3 is built from 13 residues.

This clonotype was recorded many times. The V gene is TRBV20-1, the J gene TRBJ2-7; D possibly corresponds to TRBD1 (6 bases). This CDR3 region has 13 residues. From germline, CDR1 is DFQATT and CDR2 SNEGSKA (reference sequence). V was shortened by 3 bases and J by 5 bases, with 14 bases between the two germline ends. This CDR3 is CSARNTQGHEQYF. The CDR3, as DNA: TGCAGTGCTAGGAACACACAGGGCCACGAGCAGTACTTC.

In its sample, this clonotype was seen a few times. A read error may explain this, as a much larger clone is one base away. The chain combines TRBV7-6 with TRBJ2-6, with D possibly matching TRBD1 (6 bases). This CDR3 has 16 amino acids. CDR1 and CDR2 (germline): SGHVS, FNYEAQ. CDR3 region: CASSLTGLGGAKVLTF. The CDR3 coding sequence is TGTGCCAGCAGCTTAACAGGGTTGGGTGGGGCCAAAGTCCTGACTTTC.

This clonotype was counted at least ten times. The chain employs TRBV15 and TRBJ2-1, with D hard to call. The germline V gene has CDR1 LNHNV and CDR2 YYDKDF (reference sequence). The CDR3 has 14 amino acids. The V end lost 2 bases, the J end lost 5 bases, and 10 bases lay between the germline ends. Written as DNA, the CDR3 is TGTGCCACCAGCAGACCTCGCACAAACAATGAGCAGTTCTTC. Its translation is CATSRPRTNNEQFF.

In this sample, this clonotype turned up many times. This chain joins TRBV12-3 or TRBV12-4 and TRBJ2-7; 11 nucleotides match TRBD1. V was clipped by 7 bases and J by 4 bases; unmatched bases: 6. CDR3 length: 14 residues. CDR3 sequence: CASTPGQGAYEQYF. In DNA, the CDR3 is TGTGCCAGCACCCCCGGACAGGGGGCTTACGAGCAGTACTTC.